This is a list of T cell receptor beta chains from one sample in a study of T cell responses to AZD1222 COVID-19 vaccine. The assay was immunoSEQ multiplex PCR, and TCRdb's table has in-frame clones only and misses some. The sample includes about 140,000 clones, less than 95% of them seen just once. Sequenced material: peripheral blood, taken 28 days after the second AZD1222 dose. These receptor sequences come from an adult who received the AZD1222 COVID-19 vaccine. The CDR3 runs from the conserved cysteine through the conserved F or W. The D gene is left open where the match is weak. Part of the rows lack a size; the others show once, few, many or a class for expanded clones.

V,size,J,D,CDR3,DNA
TRBV3-1/TRBV3-2,.,TRBJ2-7,.,CASSPQAGSYEQYF,TGTGCCAGCAGCCCCCAGGCAGGGTCCTACGAGCAGTACTTC
TRBV15,.,TRBJ1-4,.,CATSRSGNEKLFF,TGTGCCACCAGCAGGAGTGGGAATGAAAAACTGTTTTTT
TRBV14,.,TRBJ1-4,TRBD1,CASSLTTGFVSKLFF,TGTGCCAGCAGCCTAACGACAGGGTTTGTTTCCAAACTGTTTTTT
TRBV27,.,TRBJ1-5,.,CASSLYSFNQPQHF,TGTGCCAGCAGTTTATACTCGTTCAATCAGCCCCAGCATTTT
TRBV3-1/TRBV3-2,.,TRBJ1-2,.,CASSQDGGGGYTF,TGTGCCAGCAGCCAAGATGGTGGGGGTGGCTACACCTTC
TRBV4-3,.,TRBJ1-6,.,CASSQEYRREGYSPLHF,TGCGCCAGCAGCCAAGAATATCGGCGGGAGGGGTATTCACCCCTCCACTTT
TRBV28,.,TRBJ2-7,.,CASSFSLSAYEQYF,TGTGCCAGCAGTTTTAGCCTCTCCGCCTACGAGCAGTACTTC
TRBV2,once,TRBJ1-1,.,CASSALGHANTEAFF,TGTGCCAGCAGTGCCTTAGGACACGCGAACACTGAAGCTTTCTTT
TRBV5-4,.,TRBJ2-3,.,CASSLPGLHRADTQYF,TGTGCCAGCAGCTTACCGGGACTCCATCGGGCAGATACGCAGTATTTT
TRBV2,once,TRBJ2-2,TRBD2,CASSKLAGSTGELFF,TGTGCCAGCAGTAAGCTAGCGGGGAGCACCGGGGAGCTGTTTTTT
TRBV7-9,.,TRBJ1-4,TRBD1,CASSLTGTGGEKLFF,TGTGCCAGCAGCCTAACCGGGACAGGGGGTGAAAAACTGTTTTTT
TRBV29-1,.,TRBJ1-1,.,CSVGGQMNTEAFF,TGCAGCGTTGGGGGCCAGATGAACACTGAAGCTTTCTTT
TRBV6-5,.,TRBJ1-2,TRBD1,CASRTGTGKSYGYTF,TGTGCCAGCAGGACAGGGACAGGAAAAAGCTATGGCTACACCTTC
TRBV30,.,TRBJ2-1,.,CAWSRQRSNEQFF,TGTGCCTGGAGTAGGCAGAGAAGCAATGAGCAGTTCTTC
TRBV30,.,TRBJ2-3,TRBD2,CAWSRGLAGRTDTQYF,TGTGCCTGGAGTCGAGGACTAGCGGGGAGAACAGATACGCAGTATTTT
TRBV28,.,TRBJ1-5,.,CASSLVVRRGNQPQHF,TGTGCCAGCAGTTTAGTTGTGAGGAGGGGCAATCAGCCCCAGCATTTT
TRBV19,.,TRBJ1-6,.,CASSFTQGGNSPLHF,TGTGCCAGTAGTTTCACACAGGGAGGTAATTCACCCCTCCACTTT
TRBV29-1,.,TRBJ1-5,.,CSVWAGYSNQPQHF,TGCAGCGTTTGGGCAGGGTATAGCAATCAGCCCCAGCATTTT
TRBV11-2,.,TRBJ1-6,.,CASSLEDSYNSPLHF,TGTGCCAGCAGCTTAGAAGACAGCTATAATTCACCCCTCCACTTT
TRBV3-1/TRBV3-2,.,TRBJ2-5,.,CASSQEPGTKETQYF,TGTGCCAGCAGCCAAGAGCCGGGCACGAAAGAGACCCAGTACTTC
TRBV3-1/TRBV3-2,.,TRBJ1-2,.,CASSLDRRGYTF,TGTGCCAGCAGCCTGGACCGCAGGGGCTACACCTTC
TRBV13,.,TRBJ1-3,.,CASSLARTSGNTIYF,TGTGCCAGCAGCTTAGCGAGGACATCTGGAAACACCATATATTTT
TRBV6-5,.,TRBJ1-2,.,CATESNFAYTF,TGTGCCACCGAGTCTAATTTCGCCTACACCTTC
TRBV4-2,.,TRBJ1-2,TRBD1,CASSQDWAGGSNYGYTF,TGTGCCAGCAGCCAAGATTGGGCAGGGGGTTCTAACTATGGCTACACCTTC
TRBV28,.,TRBJ2-5,.,CASSLAQETQYF,TGTGCCAGCAGTTTGGCGCAAGAGACCCAGTACTTC
TRBV4-3,.,TRBJ1-6,.,CASSQDGRGFSPLHF,TGCGCCAGCAGCCAAGATGGTCGGGGATTTTCACCCCTCCACTTT
TRBV28,.,TRBJ2-3,.,CASWGDSIYNTQYF,TGTGCCAGCTGGGGGGACTCAATATATAATACGCAGTATTTT
TRBV28,.,TRBJ1-2,TRBD1,CASSPAGQNGYTF,TGTGCCAGCAGTCCGGCGGGACAGAATGGCTACACCTTC
TRBV4-2,.,TRBJ2-1,TRBD2,CASSQAGGGSGNEQFF,TGTGCCAGCAGCCAAGCCGGCGGGGGGTCGGGCAATGAGCAGTTCTTC
TRBV19,few,TRBJ1-5,.,CASSAGIGQPQHF,TGTGCCAGTAGCGCGGGAATTGGGCAGCCCCAGCATTTT
TRBV18,.,TRBJ2-1,TRBD1,CASSPSQQGVKVTNEQFF,TGTGCCAGCTCACCATCCCAGCAGGGGGTAAAAGTGACGAATGAGCAGTTCTTC
TRBV28,.,TRBJ1-5,TRBD1,CASRTGLNQPQHF,TGTGCCAGCAGGACAGGGCTCAATCAGCCCCAGCATTTT
TRBV14,.,TRBJ1-2,.,CASSSHRAGYTF,TGTGCCAGCAGCAGTCACAGGGCTGGCTACACCTTC
TRBV6-1,.,TRBJ1-3,TRBD1,CASSEYPGQGVTVSGNTIYF,TGTGCCAGCAGTGAATACCCGGGACAGGGGGTCACTGTCTCTGGAAACACCATATATTTT
TRBV21-1,.,TRBJ2-7,.,CASSKSGTDFYEQYF,TGTGCCAGCAGCAAAAGTGGGACGGACTTCTACGAGCAGTACTTC
TRBV5-1,.,TRBJ1-2,.,CASSPEGDHYGYTF,TGCGCCAGCAGCCCCGAGGGGGACCACTATGGCTACACCTTC
TRBV7-2,.,TRBJ2-3,.,CASSPRVSVDTQYF,TGTGCCAGCAGCCCCCGGGTCTCCGTAGATACGCAGTATTTT
TRBV4-1,.,TRBJ2-1,TRBD2,CASSQDWGTSGHNEQFF,TGCGCCAGCAGCCAAGATTGGGGGACTAGCGGCCACAATGAGCAGTTCTTC
TRBV7-9,once,TRBJ2-1,.,CASSYPSLANEQFF,TGTGCCAGCAGCTATCCTTCATTGGCGAATGAGCAGTTCTTC
TRBV24-1,.,TRBJ1-2,.,CATSDPYTRATYGYTF,TGTGCCACCAGTGACCCCTACACCCGGGCTACCTATGGCTACACCTTC
TRBV18,.,TRBJ2-7,.,CASSPMGGGEQYF,TGTGCCAGCTCACCAATGGGAGGTGGAGAGCAGTACTTC
TRBV6-5,.,TRBJ1-2,.,CASSKQSDSGYGYTF,TGTGCCAGCAGTAAACAGTCGGATTCGGGCTATGGCTACACCTTC
TRBV10-2,.,TRBJ1-2,.,CASSEISANYGYTF,TGCGCCAGCAGTGAGATCTCAGCTAACTATGGCTACACCTTC
TRBV5-8,.,TRBJ1-5,.,CASSTGQNSNQPQHF,TGTGCCAGCAGCACCGGACAGAATAGCAATCAGCCCCAGCATTTT
TRBV5-4,once,TRBJ1-4,TRBD1,CASSRDSEKLFF,TGTGCCAGCAGCCGGGACAGCGAAAAACTGTTTTTT
TRBV28,.,TRBJ1-2,.,CASRIIRGGYTF,TGTGCCAGCAGGATAATCAGAGGCGGCTACACCTTC
TRBV11-2,.,TRBJ1-2,TRBD1,CASSLDVRGQGSGYTF,TGTGCCAGCAGCTTAGATGTTCGGGGACAGGGGTCTGGCTACACCTTC
TRBV12-3/TRBV12-4,.,TRBJ1-2,.,CASSRQINYGYTF,TGTGCCAGCAGCCGACAGATTAACTATGGCTACACCTTC
TRBV19,.,TRBJ1-6,.,CASSPETSLANSPLHF,TGTGCCAGTAGTCCCGAAACGTCGCTGGCTAATTCACCCCTCCACTTT
TRBV18,.,TRBJ2-7,TRBD2,CASSLGGGSSYEQYF,TGTGCCAGCTCACTTGGCGGGGGGAGCTCCTACGAGCAGTACTTC
TRBV5-6,few,TRBJ2-7,.,CASSLGGSPYEQYF,TGTGCCAGCAGCTTGGGGGGATCCCCCTACGAGCAGTACTTC
TRBV5-1,.,TRBJ2-5,TRBD1,CASKSTGGEETQYF,TGCGCCAGCAAGAGCACAGGGGGCGAAGAGACCCAGTACTTC
TRBV10-3,.,TRBJ2-7,.,CASSGGTRTYEQYF,TGTGCCTCCTCGGGTGGGACACGGACCTACGAGCAGTACTTC
TRBV28,once,TRBJ2-5,TRBD1,CATTGGVRETQYF,TGTGCCACGACAGGGGGCGTACGGGAGACCCAGTACTTC
TRBV19,.,TRBJ1-5,.,CASSIVRAPNQPQHF,TGTGCCAGTAGTATAGTAAGGGCCCCCAATCAGCCCCAGCATTTT
TRBV6-2/TRBV6-3,.,TRBJ2-3,TRBD2,CASSSVAGANPDTQYF,TGTGCCAGCAGTTCGGTAGCGGGAGCGAACCCAGATACGCAGTATTTT
TRBV5-1,.,TRBJ2-7,.,CASSLEGRDYEQYF,TGCGCCAGCAGCTTGGAAGGCCGGGACTACGAGCAGTACTTC
TRBV14,few,TRBJ1-6,.,CASSQGTYSPLHF,TGTGCCAGCAGCCAAGGGACCTATTCACCCCTCCACTTT
TRBV19,.,TRBJ1-3,TRBD1,CASRTDRTFSSGNTIYF,TGTGCCAGTAGGACGGACAGGACCTTTAGCTCTGGAAACACCATATATTTT
TRBV7-3,.,TRBJ2-1,.,CASSLTPQGSQFF,TGTGCCAGCAGCTTAACCCCCCAGGGATCACAGTTCTTC